This passage covers 30 T cell receptor beta chains from one sample sequenced in a study of resident and recirculating memory T cells in vitiligo. Assay: immunoSEQ multiplex PCR; the TCRdb copy retains only in-frame clones and omits some. This table holds around 76,000 clones, approximately 90% found once. Specimen: blood. These receptors all come from a male donor with vitiligo.

The chain is built from TRBV6-6 and TRBJ2-7; D possibly corresponds to TRBD2 (7 bases). The germline CDR1 and CDR2 sequences are MNHNY and SVGAGI (reference sequence). V dropped 6 bases and J dropped 2 bases, with 14 bases sitting between them. The CDR3 totals 14 residues. CDR3 amino acids: CASRGGQGTYEQYF. CDR3 coding DNA: TGTGCCAGCAGGGGGGGGCAGGGAACCTACGAGCAGTACTTC.

The V call is TRBV7-2, the J call TRBJ1-1, with D possibly matching TRBD1 (5 bases). The CDR3 is 13 amino acids. Germline V CDR1 and CDR2: SGHTA, FQGNSA. The ends were cut back, 5 bases at V and 3 bases at J, with 10 bases in the middle. The CDR3 coding sequence is TGTGCCAGCAGCCCCCAAGGGGACACTGAAGCTTTCTTT. Protein sequence: CASSPQGDTEAFF.

This chain joins TRBV11-2 and TRBJ1-3; D possibly corresponds to TRBD1 (6 bases). V lost 4 bases, J lost 0 bases, and 7 bases lay in between. The CDR3 is 14 residues long. The V gene's germline CDR1 is SGHAT and CDR2 FQNNGV. The CDR3 coding sequence is TGTGCCAGCAGCTCGACAGGCTCTGGAAACACCATATATTTT. It yields the protein CASSSTGSGNTIYF.

This clone turned up a few times. J is TRBJ2-7 and V is TRBV4-1; no clear D gene. V was pared by 1 base and J by 7 bases, with 20 bases between. The germline V gene has CDR1 MGHRA and CDR2 YSYEKL. The CDR3 is made up of 16 amino acids. The CDR3 nucleotides read TGCGCCAGCAGCCAAGCTCCTAGGAGTCTCCTTGGAGAGCAGTACTTC. Its translation is CASSQAPRSLLGEQYF.

This rearrangement joins TRBV19 to TRBJ2-7; TRBD2 aligns across 7 bases. This CDR3 spans 16 amino acids. V shed 7 bases and J 3 bases; nucleotides not matched to a gene: 15. The V gene's germline CDR1 is LNHDA and CDR2 SQIVND (reference sequence). The DNA for the CDR3 is TGTGCCAGTATGGGCCCGGGACTAAGAGGTTTCTACGAGCAGTACTTC. Translated, it gives CASMGPGLRGFYEQYF.

The genes are TRBV5-1 and TRBJ1-2; unclear D gene. Germline assignment: CDR1 SGHRS and CDR2 YFSETQ. V was pared by 0 bases and J by 0 bases, with 3 bases between. The CDR3 runs 13 residues. For the CDR3, the DNA is TGCGCCAGCAGCTTGGACTCTAACTATGGCTACACCTTC. Its translation is CASSLDSNYGYTF. The full variable domain, in which reference TRBV5-1 and TRBJ1-2 provide the parts outside the CDR3, is KAGVTQTPRYLIKTRGQQVTLSCSPISGHRSVSWYQQTPGQGLQFLFEYFSETQRNKGNFPGRFSGRQFSNSRSEMNVSTLELGDSALYLCASSLDSNYGYTFGSGTRLTVV.

The chain combines TRBV7-9 with TRBJ2-4, with 7 bases aligning to TRBD1. Germline CDR1 is SEHNR and CDR2 is FQNEAQ (reference sequence). The CDR3 spans 14 residues. The V segment lost 3 bases and the J segment 5 bases; nucleotides outside the gene matches: 4. The CDR3 DNA is TGTGCCAGCAGCTTGACAGGGCCCCAAAACATTCAGTACTTC. As protein: CASSLTGPQNIQYF.

This rearrangement joins TRBV28 to TRBJ2-7, with D unresolved. The CDR3 is 14 residues long. Germline CDR1 MDHEN, CDR2 SYDVKM. V lost 2 bases to trimming and J lost 6 bases, with 14 bases between them. CDR3 residues: CASSLHHTIREQYF. The CDR3 bases are TGTGCCAGCAGTTTACACCATACTATCCGCGAGCAGTACTTC.

This rearrangement joins TRBV4-2 to TRBJ1-2, with a tentative D call TRBD1 (6 bases). The germline CDR1 and CDR2 sequences are LGHNA and YNFKEQ. V lost 2 bases, J lost 8 bases, and 15 bases lay in between. The CDR3 loop spans 14 amino acids. CDR3 DNA sequence: TGTGCCAGCAGCCAAACGATTCAGGGGTCCGGCTACACCTTC. Translation gives CASSQTIQGSGYTF.

This CDR3 reads CAISSSPSYEQYF. In nucleotides, the CDR3 is TGTGCCATATCTTCCTCCCCTTCCTACGAGCAGTACTTC. This sequence joins TRBV6-5 and TRBJ2-7; D is unresolved. The CDR3 consists of 13 residues. Germline V gene data show CDR1 as MNHEY and CDR2 as SVGAGI. V lost 10 bases and J lost 1, with 14 bases in between.

V is TRBV7-2 and J is TRBJ1-3, with TRBD1 as a possible D gene (5 bases). CDR3 length: 15 residues. Trimming cost V 3 bases and J 1 base, with 10 bases left between them. Germline V gives CDR1 SGHTA, CDR2 FQGNSA. The DNA for the CDR3 is TGTGCCAGCAGCTTCTTCCAGGGATCTGGAAACACCATATATTTT. This codes for CASSFFQGSGNTIYF.

The gene calls are TRBV7-3 and TRBJ1-2, with 9 positions matching TRBD1. V shed 4 bases and J 7 bases; nucleotides not matched to a gene: 7. The CDR3 runs to 14 residues. CDR1 is SGHTA and CDR2 is FQGTGA in the germline V gene. Written as DNA, the CDR3 is TGTGCCAGCAGCTCCGGGACAGGGATTTTTGGCTACACCTTC. This encodes CASSSGTGIFGYTF.

With respect to this clone: Being one base from a much bigger clone, this may be a read error. The chain has TRBV4-2 and TRBJ2-7; 11 nucleotides align to TRBD1. Unmatched junction bases numbered 1, after V lost 0 bases and J lost 3 bases. This CDR3 is 15 amino acids long. The germline V gene encodes CDR1 LGHNA and CDR2 YNFKEQ. CDR3 DNA sequence: TGTGCCAGCAGCCAAGATGGGACAGGGGGCTACGAGCAGTACTTC. This encodes CASSQDGTGGYEQYF.

V is TRBV27 and J is TRBJ1-5; D uncertain. Germline loops: CDR1 MNHEY, CDR2 SMNVEV (reference sequence). Trimming stripped 3 bases from V and 9 bases from J, with 12 bases between. The CDR3 sequence is 13 residues long. CDR3 in amino acids: CASSFKGRGPQHF. The CDR3 nucleotides are TGTGCCAGCAGTTTCAAAGGGCGGGGGCCCCAGCATTTT.

The sample holds a few counts of this clone. The chain links TRBV4-3 to TRBJ2-7; D gene uncertain. The CDR3 has 9 residues. Germline V gene data show CDR1 as LGHNA and CDR2 as YSLEER. Deletions cut 9 bases from V and 3 bases from J, with 3 bases between. For the CDR3, the DNA is TGCGCCAGGTACTACGAGCAGTACTTC. The encoded protein is CARYYEQYF.

The CDR3 loop is CASSEWTGTSYNEQFF. CDR3 nucleotide sequence: TGTGCCAGCAGTGAGTGGACAGGGACATCCTACAATGAGCAGTTCTTC. The J gene is TRBJ2-1, the V gene TRBV2; 8 bases align to TRBD1. V was clipped by 3 bases and J by 1 base; unmatched bases: 5. The CDR3 length is 16 residues. The germline gives CDR1 SNHLY, CDR2 FYNNEI.

The chain has TRBV7-9 and TRBJ1-3; no definite D call. CDR1 and CDR2 from the germline V gene are SEHNR and FQNEAQ (reference sequence). V lost 2 bases and J 0 bases, leaving 14 bases between the germline ends. CDR3 length: 17 residues. The CDR3 DNA is TGTGCCAGCAGCTTACCGCTGACACCAACCTCTGGAAACACCATATATTTT. Residues: CASSLPLTPTSGNTIYF.

The genes are TRBV11-2 and TRBJ2-7, with D perhaps TRBD2 (5 bases). Germline CDR1 SGHAT, CDR2 FQNNGV. Trimming pared 4 bases from V and 0 bases from J, leaving 13 bases between. The CDR3 is 15 residues long. The CDR3: CASSSTIYFSYEQYF. The DNA of the CDR3 is TGTGCCAGCAGCTCGACTATTTACTTCTCCTACGAGCAGTACTTC.

The rearrangement joins TRBV5-6 to TRBJ1-1; D unresolved. From germline, CDR1 is SGHDT and CDR2 YYEEEE. Trimming took off 4 bases at V and 1 base at J, with 14 bases between the two ends. The CDR3 is 15 amino acids. CDR3 region: CASSSPGRANTEAFF. For the CDR3, the DNA is TGTGCCAGCAGCAGCCCTGGGAGAGCGAACACTGAAGCTTTCTTT.

The chain is built from TRBV15 and TRBJ1-5, with 7 bases aligning to TRBD1. CDR3 length: 16 residues. Germline CDR1 reads LNHNV; CDR2 reads YYDKDF (reference sequence). The ends lost 0 bases at V and 4 bases at J; junction bases unmatched: 6. CDR3 residues: CATSRDPGQSNQPQHF. In DNA form, the CDR3 reads TGTGCCACCAGCAGAGACCCGGGACAGTCAAATCAGCCCCAGCATTTT.

This clone was seen just once. The chain recombines TRBV4-2 with TRBJ2-7; 13 nucleotides align to TRBD2. This CDR3 comprises 18 residues. Germline V gene data show CDR1 as LGHNA and CDR2 as YNFKEQ. Trimming at V came to 0 bases and at J to 4 bases, leaving 9 bases not matched to a gene. CDR3 loop: CASSQDVLAGGPGYEQYF. CDR3 coding DNA: TGTGCCAGCAGCCAAGATGTACTAGCGGGGGGGCCCGGGTACGAGCAGTACTTC.

This chain links TRBV27 with TRBJ2-7; 8 bases are a match to TRBD1. Germline-derived CDR1 and CDR2 are MNHEY and SMNVEV (reference sequence). Losses at the gene ends were 5 bases for V and 6 bases for J; bases not matched to a gene: 12. This CDR3 spans 15 amino acids. The CDR3 loop is CASSARLGQGPEQYF. CDR3 nucleotide sequence: TGTGCCAGCAGTGCCCGCCTCGGACAGGGTCCCGAGCAGTACTTC.

The chain is built from TRBV19 and TRBJ1-4; no clear D. The CDR3 is made up of 16 amino acids. CDR1 and CDR2 (germline): LNHDA, SQIVND (reference sequence). V lost 4 bases, J lost 0 bases, and 12 bases lay in between. The CDR3 sequence is CASSTQGRATNEKLFF. The CDR3 nucleotides read TGTGCCAGTAGTACCCAAGGGAGGGCAACTAATGAAAAACTGTTTTTT.

The chain links TRBV5-4 to TRBJ2-7, with D tentatively TRBD2 (5 bases). Germline lookup yields CDR1 SGHNT and CDR2 YYREEE (reference sequence). The length of the CDR3 is 12 residues. V lost 4 bases, J lost 7 bases, and 12 bases lay in between. This chain's CDR3 is CASSPPGREQYF. In DNA, the CDR3 is TGTGCCAGCAGCCCCCCGGGGAGAGAGCAGTACTTC.

The rearrangement links TRBV7-3 to TRBJ1-6; possibly TRBD1 for D (5 bases). V lost 5 bases, J lost 7 bases, and 9 bases lay in between. Germline V gives CDR1 SGHTA, CDR2 FQGTGA. The CDR3 loop spans 13 amino acids. The CDR3 DNA is TGTGCCAGCAGCGCAGGGTGGAATTCACCCCTCCACTTT. As protein: CASSAGWNSPLHF.

V and J are TRBV7-9 and TRBJ2-7; D is unresolved. The CDR3 length is 16 residues. The germline gives CDR1 SEHNR, CDR2 FQNEAQ (reference sequence). The V and J ends lost 5 bases and 3 bases respectively, with 20 bases between them. In DNA form, the CDR3 reads TGTGCCAGCAGCCAACCGTTTCCCACAGCACGCTACGAGCAGTACTTC. This codes for CASSQPFPTARYEQYF.

This rearrangement joins TRBV6-6 to TRBJ2-5, with a weak D call TRBD1 (5 bases). CDR3 length equals 15 residues. Germline lookup yields CDR1 MNHNY and CDR2 SVGAGI (reference sequence). V shed 0 bases and J shed 2 bases, with 10 bases lying between them. DNA for the CDR3: TGTGCCAGCAGTTACTCGACAGTAACACAAGAGACCCAGTACTTC. Its translation: CASSYSTVTQETQYF.

CDR3 DNA sequence: TGTGCCAGCTCACCCCACCCCGACAATACCTACGAGCAGTACTTC. This gives the protein CASSPHPDNTYEQYF. This chain joins TRBV18 and TRBJ2-7, with D unresolved. The CDR3 runs 15 residues. The V gene lost 3 bases and the J gene lost 2 bases, with 14 bases spanning the gap. Germline-derived CDR1 and CDR2 are KGHSH and LQKENI. The complete variable domain, with remaining parts taken from reference TRBV18 and TRBJ2-7, reads NAGVMQNPRHLVRRRGQEARLRCSPMKGHSHVYWYRQLPEEGLKFMVYLQKENIIDESGMPKERFSAEFPKEGPSILRIQQVVRGDSAAYFCASSPHPDNTYEQYFGPGTRLTVT.

The V and J genes are TRBV5-4 and TRBJ2-1; 7 nucleotides align to TRBD1. Germline trimming cut 4 bases from V and 2 bases from J; bases unmatched to any gene: 6. CDR3 length: 15 amino acids. Germline CDR1 SGHNT, CDR2 YYREEE (reference sequence). CDR3 protein: CASSKTGNTYNEQFF. The CDR3 DNA is TGTGCCAGCAGCAAGACAGGGAATACCTACAATGAGCAGTTCTTC.

The gene calls are TRBV7-3 and TRBJ1-1, with TRBD1 as a possible D gene (5 bases). CDR3 length: 14 residues. The V gene lost 5 bases and the J gene lost 5 bases, with 15 bases spanning the gap. The germline gives CDR1 SGHTA, CDR2 FQGTGA. The CDR3 sequence is CASSPRRGGTEAFF. The CDR3 DNA reads TGTGCCAGCAGCCCGAGAAGGGGAGGGACTGAAGCTTTCTTT.